The following is a T cell receptor (beta chain) sequence with its context. Its antigen is not yet known. No quality values exist for individual bases; no much larger clone is one base distant. Receptors were amplified or captured by RT-PCR. TCRdb shows the sequencer as NextSeq 550. TCRdb ran its own pipeline on the public reads, namely fastp trimming at Q25 and MiXCR clone calling, and kept in-frame beta chains. Duplicate CDR3 protein sequences are folded into a single record with the most common DNA and genes. The sample table holds around 90,000 distinct CDR3 sequences, of which around 48% were seen once. The ten biggest clones cover about 58% of the sample. The record originates from a study of patients and donors after allogeneic stem cell transplantation (dated by TCRdb to the early 2020s). The sequence was obtained from a human donor who was either an allogeneic HSCT recipient or a stem cell or donor lymphocyte infusion donor (not recorded which). It is not recorded whose cells these are; they may come from a transplant donor. Source material: blood, either unsorted or a sorted T cell fraction (not recorded which).

The nucleotides are TGTGCCAGCAGTTACGGGGAAATGAACACTGAAGCTTTCTTT. Its coded protein is CASSYGEMNTEAFF. The chain is assembled from TRBV6-5 and TRBJ1-1; no D gene call is confident. The germline ends are 7 bases apart after V is trimmed by 2 bases and J by 0 bases. CDR1 and CDR2 are drawn from the germline V gene: MNHEY, SVGAGI. From its cysteine to its phenylalanine, the CDR3 spans 14 amino acids. Only the CDR3 DNA stays, 42 bases, in frame from base 1.